Listed below are T cell receptor beta chains from one sample, sequenced in a study of breast tumors, draining lymph nodes, adjacent tissues. TCRdb redid the calling of the multiplex PCR reads with MiXCR, one entry per CDR3 protein. This table has 130,000 or so distinct CDR3 sequences, roughly 33% appearing once. Sequenced sample: axillary lymph node tissue. The receptors stem from a female donor with breast cancer. Some clones in this sample may be carry-over from other donors' samples. Both conserved end residues are part of each CDR3. The order of the fields is V gene, clone size, D gene, J gene, CDR3 protein, CDR3 DNA. A D gene is named only where the DNA matches it firmly. Not every row has a clone size; where given, it reads once, few, many or a size class.

TRBV5-1	NA	NA	TRBJ1-2	CASSSGTAIGGYTF	TGCGCCAGCAGCTCCGGGACGGCGATCGGCGGCTACACCTTC
TRBV6-1	many	TRBD1	TRBJ2-1	CASSVEGANEQFF	TGTGCCAGCAGTGTTGAGGGGGCTAATGAGCAGTTCTTC
TRBV7-7	NA	NA	TRBJ2-7	CASSGRTAFYEQYF	TGTGCTAGCAGCGGGCGGACAGCCTTCTACGAGCAGTACTTC
TRBV6-5	many	TRBD1	TRBJ1-6	CASRYAGQGQLNSPLHF	TGTGCCAGCAGGTATGCCGGACAGGGGCAACTTAATTCACCCCTCCACTTT
TRBV9	many	TRBD1	TRBJ1-2	CASRAGTGRAGGYGYTF	TGTGCCAGCAGAGCCGGGACAGGGCGCGCCGGTGGGTATGGCTACACCTTC
TRBV5-6	many	TRBD2	TRBJ2-1	CASSLGDYHEQFF	TGTGCCAGCAGCTTGGGGGACTATCATGAGCAGTTCTTC
TRBV20-1	few	NA	TRBJ1-1	CSVAWSEAFF	TGCAGTGTGGCGTGGTCTGAAGCTTTCTTT
TRBV20-1	NA	NA	TRBJ2-2	CSANQQVNTGELFF	TGCAGTGCTAACCAGCAGGTGAACACCGGGGAGCTGTTTTTT
TRBV6-1	many	TRBD2	TRBJ2-3	CASSPGGLFTDTQYF	TGTGCCAGCAGTCCGGGGGGGCTGTTCACAGATACGCAGTATTTT
TRBV29-1	many	NA	TRBJ2-1	CSVERWQGSSYNGQFF	TGCAGCGTTGAGAGATGGCAGGGAAGCTCCTACAATGGGCAGTTCTTC
TRBV24-1	NA	TRBD2	TRBJ2-2	CATSGRGERGELFF	TGTGCCACCAGTGGTCGGGGGGAAAGAGGGGAGCTGTTTTTT
TRBV12-3/TRBV12-4	NA	TRBD1	TRBJ1-5	CASRTTGGLTNQPQHF	TGTGCCAGCAGAACCACAGGGGGCCTTACCAATCAGCCCCAGCATTTT
TRBV18	many	NA	TRBJ2-7	CASSPQEGVAYEQYF	TGTGCCAGCTCACCCCAAGAGGGGGTGGCCTACGAGCAGTACTTC
TRBV9	many	NA	TRBJ1-2	CASSPDGQYGYTF	TGTGCCAGCAGCCCAGATGGACAGTATGGCTACACCTTC
TRBV6-5	many	NA	TRBJ2-7	CASSLAASYEQYF	TGTGCCAGCAGTCTCGCGGCCTCCTACGAGCAGTACTTC
TRBV7-2	few	TRBD1	TRBJ1-1	CASSGYRGTEAFF	TGTGCCAGCAGCGGATACAGGGGAACTGAAGCTTTCTTT
TRBV5-1	many	TRBD2	TRBJ2-1	CASRLGLAGIEQFF	TGCGCCAGCAGATTAGGACTAGCGGGGATTGAGCAGTTCTTC
TRBV29-1	many	NA	TRBJ2-5	CSVEGGPEYQETQYF	TGCAGCGTTGAAGGAGGGCCAGAATACCAAGAGACCCAGTACTTC
TRBV20-1	many	TRBD2	TRBJ2-5	CSAKNFLSIAGGPETQYF	TGCAGTGCTAAAAACTTCCTATCAATAGCGGGGGGGCCAGAGACCCAGTACTTC
TRBV6-2/TRBV6-3	NA	NA	TRBJ1-1	CASTWVGVTEAFF	TGTGCCAGTACCTGGGTTGGTGTCACTGAAGCTTTCTTT
TRBV20-1	many	NA	TRBJ1-5	CSAAIRETHQPQHF	TGCAGTGCTGCTATCAGGGAAACCCATCAGCCCCAGCATTTT
TRBV6-6	many	NA	TRBJ2-7	CASRQGGLYEQYF	TGTGCCAGCAGGCAGGGGGGACTGTACGAGCAGTACTTC
TRBV6-6	many	NA	TRBJ1-2	CASSHYGYTF	TGTGCCAGCAGCCACTATGGCTACACCTTC
TRBV6-1	many	NA	TRBJ2-3	CASMGGGAWDTQYF	TGTGCCAGCATGGGTGGGGGGGCGTGGGATACGCAGTATTTT
TRBV5-1	once	NA	TRBJ2-5	CASSRGSGSNQPQYF	TGCGCCAGCAGCCGGGGCAGTGGTAGCAATCAGCCCCAGTACTTC
TRBV6-1	few	TRBD1	TRBJ2-4	CASSGTGGNIQYF	TGTGCCAGCAGTGGGACAGGGGGAAACATTCAGTACTTC
TRBV28	few	NA	TRBJ2-2	CASRGALPNTGELFF	TGTGCCAGCCGAGGGGCTCTACCGAACACCGGGGAGCTGTTTTTT
TRBV2	NA	TRBD1	TRBJ1-5	CASATGENQPQHF	TGTGCCAGCGCGACAGGGGAAAATCAGCCCCAGCATTTT
TRBV12-3/TRBV12-4	many	TRBD1	TRBJ1-6	CASKRQGDNSPLHF	TGTGCCAGCAAACGACAGGGGGATAATTCACCCCTCCACTTT
TRBV18	many	NA	TRBJ1-5	CASSRGVLPQHF	TGTGCCAGCTCAAGAGGGGTACTTCCCCAGCATTTT
TRBV6-2/TRBV6-3	many	NA	TRBJ1-6	CASSSGASSYNSPLHF	TGTGCCAGCAGCTCCGGGGCAAGCTCCTATAATTCACCCCTCCACTTT
TRBV7-9	many	NA	TRBJ2-7	CASSDEGGQYF	TGTGCCAGCAGCGACGAGGGGGGGCAGTACTTC
TRBV5-6	many	NA	TRBJ1-2	CASSDNRARGYGYTF	TGTGCCAGCAGCGATAACAGGGCGCGCGGCTATGGCTACACCTTC
TRBV5-1	many	NA	TRBJ2-3	CASSLGTRTDTQYF	TGCGCCAGCAGCTTGGGGACCCGCACAGATACGCAGTATTTT
TRBV2	many	NA	TRBJ2-7	CATRFDLASYEQYF	TGTGCCACCCGGTTTGACTTAGCGTCCTACGAGCAGTACTTC
TRBV5-1	many	NA	TRBJ1-6	CASSAGTVRSPLHF	TGCGCCAGCAGCGCCGGGACGGTGAGGTCACCCCTCCACTTT
TRBV6-1	many	NA	TRBJ2-6	CASSESSGSGANVLTF	TGTGCCAGCAGTGAATCCTCGGGTTCTGGGGCCAACGTCCTGACTTTC
TRBV5-4	once	NA	TRBJ2-3	CASRQSPGTQYF	TGTGCCAGCAGGCAGTCCCCTGGTACGCAGTATTTT
TRBV6-2/TRBV6-3	NA	NA	TRBJ1-1	CASKVTPRTEAFF	TGTGCCAGCAAGGTAACCCCGAGGACTGAAGCTTTCTTT
TRBV7-9	many	TRBD1	TRBJ2-3	CASSSTGGADTQYF	TGTGCCAGCAGCTCGACAGGGGGCGCAGATACGCAGTATTTT
TRBV7-7	many	NA	TRBJ1-5	CASSHRSQGSNQPQHF	TGTGCTAGCAGCCATCGGAGTCAGGGTAGCAATCAGCCCCAGCATTTT
TRBV20-1	many	NA	TRBJ1-4	CSAREQANEKLFF	TGCAGTGCTAGGGAACAGGCTAATGAAAAACTGTTTTTT
TRBV10-3	many	NA	TRBJ2-7	CAISESYGTSYEQYF	TGTGCCATCAGTGAGTCATACGGCACCTCCTACGAGCAGTACTTC
TRBV28	many	TRBD1	TRBJ1-2	CASSPDRVRGYTF	TGTGCCAGCAGTCCGGACAGGGTACGCGGCTACACCTTC
TRBV6-5	many	TRBD1	TRBJ1-5	CASSYSNRGSQPQHF	TGTGCCAGCAGTTACTCTAACAGGGGGAGTCAGCCCCAGCATTTT
TRBV19	many	NA	TRBJ1-5	CASSRDYFGTKNQPQHF	TGTGCCAGTAGTAGGGATTACTTCGGGACGAAGAATCAGCCCCAGCATTTT
TRBV6-6	few	TRBD1	TRBJ1-1	CASSSGQINTEAFF	TGTGCCAGCAGTTCGGGACAGATAAACACTGAAGCTTTCTTT
TRBV28	NA	NA	TRBJ1-2	CASSTENYGCTF	NA